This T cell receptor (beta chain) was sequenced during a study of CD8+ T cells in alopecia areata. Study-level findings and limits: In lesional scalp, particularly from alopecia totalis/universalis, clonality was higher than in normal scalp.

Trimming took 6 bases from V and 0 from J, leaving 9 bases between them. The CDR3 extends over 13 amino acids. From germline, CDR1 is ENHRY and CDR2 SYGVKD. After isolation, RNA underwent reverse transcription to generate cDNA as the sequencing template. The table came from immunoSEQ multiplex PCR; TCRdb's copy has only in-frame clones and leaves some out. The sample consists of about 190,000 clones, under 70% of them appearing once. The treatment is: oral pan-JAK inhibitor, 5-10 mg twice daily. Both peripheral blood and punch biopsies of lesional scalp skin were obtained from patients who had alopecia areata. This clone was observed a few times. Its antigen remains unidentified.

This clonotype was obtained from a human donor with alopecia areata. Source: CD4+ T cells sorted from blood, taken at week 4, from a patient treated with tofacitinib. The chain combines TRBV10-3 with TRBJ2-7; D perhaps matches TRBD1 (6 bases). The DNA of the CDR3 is TGTGCCATCAGGAGGGGGTCCTCCTACGAGCAGTACTTC. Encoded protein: CAIRRGSSYEQYF.